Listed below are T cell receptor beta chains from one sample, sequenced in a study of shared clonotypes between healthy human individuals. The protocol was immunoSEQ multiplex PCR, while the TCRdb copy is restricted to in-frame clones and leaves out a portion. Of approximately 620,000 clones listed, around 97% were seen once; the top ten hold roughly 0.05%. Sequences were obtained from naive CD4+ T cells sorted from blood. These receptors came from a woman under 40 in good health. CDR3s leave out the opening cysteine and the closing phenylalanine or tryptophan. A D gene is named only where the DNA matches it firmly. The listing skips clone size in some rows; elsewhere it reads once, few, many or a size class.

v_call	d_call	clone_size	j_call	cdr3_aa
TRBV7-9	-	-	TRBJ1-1	ASSLRQPNTEAF
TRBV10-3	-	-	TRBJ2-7	AISPRFYEQY
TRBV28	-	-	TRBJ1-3	ASSTTGNTIY
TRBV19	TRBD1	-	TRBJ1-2	ASSIVGQVRGYT
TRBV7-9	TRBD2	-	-	ASSPRTSGRSYEQY
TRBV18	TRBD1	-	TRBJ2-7	ASSLYGTGDSEQY
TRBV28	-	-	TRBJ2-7	ASRPSGAYGQY
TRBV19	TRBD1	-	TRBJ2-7	ASSISAGGTYEQY
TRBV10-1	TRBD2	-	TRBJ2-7	ASSELLAGVEQY
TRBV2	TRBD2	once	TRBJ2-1	ASSGGLAGESYNEQF
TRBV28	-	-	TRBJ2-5	ASSISVRETQY
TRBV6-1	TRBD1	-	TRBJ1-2	ASSTDRGHYGYT
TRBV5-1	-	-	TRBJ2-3	ASKEGGDTQY
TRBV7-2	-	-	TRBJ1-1	ASSVVRGAQAF
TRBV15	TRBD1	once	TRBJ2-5	ATSRAPAEQGEKTQY
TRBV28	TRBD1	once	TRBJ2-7	ASSFNTRQGAYEQY
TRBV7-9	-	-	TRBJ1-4	ASTLTRVGSEKLF
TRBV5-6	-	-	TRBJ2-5	ASSLPPSETQY
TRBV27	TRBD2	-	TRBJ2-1	ASSPTRGLAHSYNEQF
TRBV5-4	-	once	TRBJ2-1	ASSLAAGTYNEQF
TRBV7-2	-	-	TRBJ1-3	ASSYDSPTPIY
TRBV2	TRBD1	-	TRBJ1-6	ASSGDSHNSPLH
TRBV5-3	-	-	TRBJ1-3	ARSLSASSGNTIY
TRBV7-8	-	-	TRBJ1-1	ASSKRVNTEAF
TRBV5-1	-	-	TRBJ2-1	ASSSGTSASSYNEQF
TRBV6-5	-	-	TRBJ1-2	ASSSTANYGYT
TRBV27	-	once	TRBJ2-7	ASSVGTGSTYEQY
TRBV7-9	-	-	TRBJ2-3	ASSLGIGFDSTDTQY
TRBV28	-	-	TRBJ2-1	ASNLAESSYNEQF
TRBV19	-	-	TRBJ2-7	ATAQGPYAYEQY
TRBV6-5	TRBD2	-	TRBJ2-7	ASSSGLAGLGEQY
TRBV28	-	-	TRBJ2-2	ASSLESDETGELF
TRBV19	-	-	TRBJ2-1	ASSAWSRYNEQF
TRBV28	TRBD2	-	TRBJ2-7	ASSRTSGRTTTYEQY
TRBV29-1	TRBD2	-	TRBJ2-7	SVGVAGVAEQY
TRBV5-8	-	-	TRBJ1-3	ASRLLRDTIY
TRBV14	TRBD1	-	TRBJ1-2	ASSPTGRGYT
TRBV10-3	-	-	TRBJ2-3	AISRKADRTDTQY
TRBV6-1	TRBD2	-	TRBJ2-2	ASRTSGRRTGELF
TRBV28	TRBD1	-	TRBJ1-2	ASLTGNYGYT